These 7 T cell receptor beta chains were sequenced from one sample in a study of CD8 T cells in ankylosing spondylitis. MiXCR, run by TCRdb on the 5' RACE reads, gives a single entry per CDR3 protein. The repertoire holds 220,000 or so distinct CDR3 sequences, with under 12% as singletons. Material for sequencing was blood, either unsorted or a sorted T cell fraction (not recorded which). Source of these receptors: a male donor with ankylosing spondylitis or in good health (not recorded which).

This clonotype was recorded many times. The V and J genes are TRBV20-1 and TRBJ1-4; D is uncertain. CDR1 is DFQATT, CDR2 SNEGSKA, per germline (reference sequence). CDR3 length: 14 amino acids. The ends were cut back, 2 bases at V and 3 bases at J, with 10 bases in the middle. CDR3 region: CSARFRSSNEKLFF. The CDR3 bases are TGCAGTGCTAGATTCAGGTCTTCTAATGAAAAACTGTTTTTT.

This clonotype occurred many times. The gene calls are TRBV7-9 and TRBJ2-3; D is unclear. Germline assignment: CDR1 SEHNR and CDR2 FQNEAQ (reference sequence). Trimming took off 3 bases at V and 4 bases at J, with 14 bases between the two ends. CDR3 length: 15 residues. CDR3 sequence: CASSFSGPQADTQYF. The CDR3 bases are TGTGCCAGCAGCTTCTCGGGCCCGCAGGCAGATACGCAGTATTTT.

V gene TRBV3-1 combines with J gene TRBJ2-3, with D possibly TRBD1 on 5 matching bases. Trimming took 0 bases from V and 2 from J, leaving 12 bases between them. The CDR3 is made up of 16 amino acids. Germline lookup yields CDR1 LGHDT and CDR2 YNNKEL (reference sequence). The DNA of the CDR3 is TGTGCCAGCAGCCAAGATCCAGGGCCACACACAGATACGCAGTATTTT. This translates into CASSQDPGPHTDTQYF.

The chain employs TRBV5-1 and TRBJ1-2, with TRBD1 matching over 8 bases. The CDR3 has 17 amino acids. Per the germline V gene, CDR1 is SGHRS and CDR2 is YFSETQ. V lost 0 bases to trimming and J lost 6 bases; unmatched junction nucleotides: 13. For the CDR3, the DNA is TGCGCCAGCAGCTTGGAAATTCAGGGGGCGGGCGGAAATGGCTACACCTTC. It codes for CASSLEIQGAGGNGYTF.

In its sample, this clonotype was seen many times. The chain uses TRBV6-1 and TRBJ2-2; 15 bases fit TRBD2. Germline V gene data show CDR1 as MNHNS and CDR2 as SASEGT. This CDR3 is built from 18 residues. Losses at the gene ends were 7 bases for V and 3 bases for J; bases not matched to a gene: 9. The CDR3 reads CASMRTSGGAADTGELFF. CDR3 in DNA: TGTGCCAGCATGCGGACTAGCGGGGGGGCCGCGGACACCGGGGAGCTGTTTTTT.

This clonotype was recorded at least ten times. The rearrangement joins TRBV12-3 or TRBV12-4 to TRBJ1-3, with D perhaps matching TRBD1 (5 bases). The CDR3 runs 16 residues. Trimming left V 2 bases short and J 0 bases short, with 11 bases between. CDR3 bases: TGTGCCAGCAGTTTAACATCAACAGGCTCTGGAAACACCATATATTTT. This translates into CASSLTSTGSGNTIYF.

At least ten counts were recorded for this clonotype. The chain is built from TRBV29-1 and TRBJ2-3; D gene ambiguous. Germline CDR1 SQVTM, CDR2 ANQGSEA. The CDR3 has 13 residues. Trimming took 1 base from V and 4 from J, leaving 9 bases between them. The CDR3 loop reads CSVEGLAADTQYF. Here the CDR3 DNA reads TGCAGCGTTGAAGGGCTCGCGGCAGATACGCAGTATTTT.